This T cell receptor (beta chain) was captured by sequencing in a study of blood T cell repertoires in COVID-19. With 1 base removed from V and 4 bases from J, the gap between germline ends came to 7 bases. The germline V gene encodes CDR1 SEHNR and CDR2 FQNEAQ (reference sequence). The CDR3 has 13 amino acids. Produced via immunoSEQ multiplex PCR; TCRdb's table is partial and in-frame only. Among about 160,000 clones listed, about 85% were seen once. This clone was seen a single time. The TCR sequence derives from a human donor with acute or convalescent COVID-19. The donor label of this sample is uncertain. J is TRBJ1-1 and V is TRBV7-9; D possibly corresponds to TRBD1 (6 bases). Input material: peripheral blood. For the CDR3, the DNA is TGTGCCAGCAGCTTAGAAGGGGGCACTGAAGCTTTCTTT. The encoded protein is CASSLEGGTEAFF.